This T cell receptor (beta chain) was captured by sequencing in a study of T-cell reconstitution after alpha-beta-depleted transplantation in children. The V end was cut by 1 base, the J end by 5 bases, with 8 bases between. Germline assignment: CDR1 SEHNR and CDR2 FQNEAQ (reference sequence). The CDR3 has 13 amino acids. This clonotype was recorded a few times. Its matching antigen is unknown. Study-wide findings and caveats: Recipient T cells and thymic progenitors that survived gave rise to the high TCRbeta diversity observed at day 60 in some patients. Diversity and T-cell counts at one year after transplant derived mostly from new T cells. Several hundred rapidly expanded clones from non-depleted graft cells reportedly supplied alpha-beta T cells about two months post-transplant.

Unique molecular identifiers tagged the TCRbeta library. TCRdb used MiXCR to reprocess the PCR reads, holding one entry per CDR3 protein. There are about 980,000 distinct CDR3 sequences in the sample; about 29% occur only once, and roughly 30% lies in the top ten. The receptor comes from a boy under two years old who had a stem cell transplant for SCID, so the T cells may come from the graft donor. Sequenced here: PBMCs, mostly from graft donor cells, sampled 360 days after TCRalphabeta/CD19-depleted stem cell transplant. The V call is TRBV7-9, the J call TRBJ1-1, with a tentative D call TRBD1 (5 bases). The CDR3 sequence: CASSLVGDTEAFF. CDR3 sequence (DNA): TGTGCCAGCAGCTTAGTGGGGGATACTGAAGCTTTCTTT.